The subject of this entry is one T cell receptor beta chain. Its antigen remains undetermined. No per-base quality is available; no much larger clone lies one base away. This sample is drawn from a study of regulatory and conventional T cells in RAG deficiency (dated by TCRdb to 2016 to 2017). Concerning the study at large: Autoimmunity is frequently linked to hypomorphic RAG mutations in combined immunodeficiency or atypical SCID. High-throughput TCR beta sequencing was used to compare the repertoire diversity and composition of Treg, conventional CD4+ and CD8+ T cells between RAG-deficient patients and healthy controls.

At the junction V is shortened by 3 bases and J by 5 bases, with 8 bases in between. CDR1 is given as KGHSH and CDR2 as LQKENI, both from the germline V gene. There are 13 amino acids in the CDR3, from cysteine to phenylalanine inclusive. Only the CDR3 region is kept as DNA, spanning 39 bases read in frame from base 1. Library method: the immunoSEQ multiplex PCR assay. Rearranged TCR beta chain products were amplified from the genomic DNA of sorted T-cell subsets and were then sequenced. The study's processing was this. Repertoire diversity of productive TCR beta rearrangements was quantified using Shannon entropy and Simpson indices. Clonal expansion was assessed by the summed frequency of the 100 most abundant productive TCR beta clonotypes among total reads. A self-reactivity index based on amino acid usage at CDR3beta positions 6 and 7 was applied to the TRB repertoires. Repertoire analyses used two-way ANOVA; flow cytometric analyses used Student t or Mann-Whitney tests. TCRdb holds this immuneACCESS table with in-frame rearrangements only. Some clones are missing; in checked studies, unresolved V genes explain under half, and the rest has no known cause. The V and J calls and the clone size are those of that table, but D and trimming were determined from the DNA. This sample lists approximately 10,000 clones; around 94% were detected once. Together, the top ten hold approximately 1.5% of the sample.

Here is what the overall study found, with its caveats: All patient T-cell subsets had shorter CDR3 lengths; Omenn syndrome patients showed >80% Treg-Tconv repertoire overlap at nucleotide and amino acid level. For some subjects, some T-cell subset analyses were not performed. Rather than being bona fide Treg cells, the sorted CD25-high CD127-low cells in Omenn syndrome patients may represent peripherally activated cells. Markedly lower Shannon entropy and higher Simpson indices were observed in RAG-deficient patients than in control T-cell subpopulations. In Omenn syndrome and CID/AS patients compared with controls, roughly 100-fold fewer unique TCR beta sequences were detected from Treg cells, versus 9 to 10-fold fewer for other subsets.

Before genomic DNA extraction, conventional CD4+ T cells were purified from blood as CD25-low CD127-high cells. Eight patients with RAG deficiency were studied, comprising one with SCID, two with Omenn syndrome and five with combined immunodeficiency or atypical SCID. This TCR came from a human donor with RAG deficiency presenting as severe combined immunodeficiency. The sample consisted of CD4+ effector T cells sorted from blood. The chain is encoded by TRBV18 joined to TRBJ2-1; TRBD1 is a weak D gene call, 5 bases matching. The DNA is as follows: TGTGCCAGCTCACCCGACAGTGACAATGAGCAGTTCTTC. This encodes CASSPDSDNEQFF.